The rows below give T cell receptor beta chains drawn from one sample of a study of T cell repertoires in cytomegalovirus infection. Via MiXCR, TCRdb re-called the reads, giving one row per CDR3 protein. The repertoire has 750,000 to 900,000 distinct CDR3 sequences, 25% to 35% of them found once; the top ten carry about an eighth. These TCRs' antigens remain unknown. Sequences were derived from cultured CD8+ T cells from PBMCs, sampled from culture after CMV antigen stimulation. These receptors were collected from a human donor in good health (CMV status not recorded). Some clones in this sample may be carry-over from other donors' samples. Both conserved end residues are part of each CDR3.

j_call v_call cdr3_aa
TRBJ1-5 TRBV12-3/TRBV12-4 CASSFLGRSNQPQHF
TRBJ2-1 TRBV12-3/TRBV12-4 CASGDGVSYNEQFF
TRBJ1-1 TRBV6-5 CASSYDIGEIGAFF
TRBJ2-1 TRBV27 CASATGVFLHEQFF
TRBJ2-5 TRBV12-3/TRBV12-4 CASSWTGLETQYF
TRBJ2-1 TRBV12-3/TRBV12-4 CASSLKPGGHNEQFF
TRBJ1-1 TRBV19 CASSPGTRGTEAFF
TRBJ2-7 TRBV7-9 CASSSPVAGSSYEQYF
TRBJ2-7 TRBV6-5 CARNRDGPFLQRRVLSYEQYF
TRBJ2-2 TRBV11-2 CASSLDPTGVQPNTGELFF
TRBJ1-4 TRBV4-2 CASSMYRANEKLFF
TRBJ1-1 TRBV7-8 CASSLGGLDTEAFF
TRBJ1-2 TRBV5-6 CASSLQGRVRYGYTF
TRBJ1-4 TRBV29-1 CSVPAGEGKGKLFF
TRBJ1-2 TRBV12-3/TRBV12-4 CASSLNLYGYTF
TRBJ2-1 TRBV12-3/TRBV12-4 CASGASGASEQFF
TRBJ2-3 TRBV10-3 CAISEGGNKPDTQYF
TRBJ2-1 TRBV7-6 CASSLGLAGDNEQFF
TRBJ1-1 TRBV5-1 CASSLGVGRDTEAFF
TRBJ2-2 TRBV29-1 CSALLLRDRGPNTGELFF
TRBJ2-2 TRBV12-3/TRBV12-4 CASTGTGKTLTGELFF
TRBJ1-3 TRBV5-6 CASSSRGSGNTIYF
TRBJ1-2 TRBV12-3/TRBV12-4 CASSLGHPIYGYTF
TRBJ2-2 TRBV2 CASIPLAGGAPGELFF
TRBJ2-1 TRBV5-5 CASSPDRPNEQFF
TRBJ2-3 TRBV12-3/TRBV12-4 CASSPDRGQIDTQYF
TRBJ2-1 TRBV19 CASSDRVSYNEQFF
TRBJ1-5 TRBV7-2 CASSLFEGNQPQHF
TRBJ2-1 TRBV11-2 CASSYPGTGSYNEQFF
TRBJ2-1 TRBV19 CASSIIGGNEQFF
TRBJ1-1 TRBV4-3 CASSLSAGGNTEAFF
TRBJ2-3 TRBV28 CASSFRTAKDTQYF
TRBJ2-2 TRBV4-1 CASSQVLSPTGELFF
TRBJ2-1 TRBV12-3/TRBV12-4 CASRAGTDDNEQFF
TRBJ2-3 TRBV29-1 CSVEGLNPSTDTQYF
TRBJ2-5 TRBV9 CASSPGLVWETQYF
TRBJ1-2 TRBV13 CASSKPDGYTF
TRBJ2-2 TRBV7-6 CASSDRGSYGELFF
TRBJ1-2 TRBV15 CATSRDRGMARGYTF
TRBJ2-5 TRBV4-1 CASSQVGEETQYF
TRBJ1-2 TRBV19 CASINRGENYGYTF
TRBJ2-7 TRBV7-9 CASSLATGLAYEQYF
TRBJ2-7 TRBV7-2 CASSRDWSYEQYF
TRBJ1-1 TRBV11-3 CASSLGDSALSGTEAFF
TRBJ1-2 TRBV7-2 CASSGNRDGYGYTF
TRBJ2-1 TRBV10-3 CAITVAGGGEQFF
TRBJ2-2 TRBV6-5 CASSYYGLAGAANTGELFF
TRBJ2-1 TRBV10-3 CGAIRGLAGGPNEQFF
TRBJ2-3 TRBV7-9 CASSMERSTDTQYF
TRBJ2-4 TRBV6-1 CASSELEILAKNIQYF
TRBJ1-5 TRBV7-6 CASSLGHSVSEPQHF
TRBJ1-6 TRBV6-5 CASSFGTGSNSPLHF